This paragraph reports one TCR beta chain. What it binds is unknown. The data are from a study of cytomegalovirus exposure and HLA in healthy donors. Study conclusions and caveats: The study assumed roughly uniform donor sequencing depth for presence/absence analyses.

The PCR contained 60 Vbeta and 13 Jbeta primers. The repertoire was sequenced with immunoSEQ multiplex PCR; TCRdb's copy has only in-frame clones and lacks some. Of around 210,000 clones listed, approximately 85% were seen once; the top ten hold less than 3%. The CDR3 has 14 residues. The germline CDR1 and CDR2 sequences are MNHNY and SVGAGI (reference sequence). Losses at the gene ends were 7 bases for V and 5 bases for J; bases not matched to a gene: 8. The chain employs TRBV6-6 and TRBJ1-1, with 9 positions matching TRBD1. The sequence was obtained from a middle-aged woman in good health and CMV-seronegative. The sample consisted of PBMCs. The CDR3 loop reads CASKGGQGGTEAFF. The CDR3 nucleotides read TGTGCCAGCAAAGGGGGACAGGGCGGGACTGAAGCTTTCTTT.